This TCR beta chain was found in a study of neoadjuvant anti-PD-1 for oral cavity cancer. Germline loops: CDR1 SGHAT, CDR2 FQNNGV. The ends were cut back, 4 bases at V and 2 bases at J, with 9 bases in the middle. There are 15 residues in the CDR3. Measured with immunoSEQ multiplex PCR; TCRdb has only the in-frame clones, and not every one. The sample includes 11,000 to 15,000 clones, 73% of them seen just once. The chain uses TRBV11-2 and TRBJ1-6; D perhaps matches TRBD1 (6 bases). Here the sequenced sample was PBMCs, taken before nivolumab (anti-PD-1) treatment. The source is a person aged 40 to 85 with oral cavity squamous cell carcinoma. The CDR3: CASSSGQTYNSPLHF. As DNA, the CDR3 is TGTGCCAGCAGCTCCGGACAGACCTATAATTCACCCCTCCACTTT.